Listed below are T cell receptor beta chains from one sample, sequenced in a study of spatial heterogeneity in lung cancer. TCRdb analysed the 5' RACE reads with MiXCR anew, one entry per CDR3 protein. The repertoire holds approximately 4,900 distinct CDR3 sequences, roughly 31% seen once, with roughly 15% in the top ten. The material was lung tumor tissue, obtained at surgery. The receptors stem from a male donor with early-stage non-small cell lung cancer. Both conserved end residues are part of each CDR3. The D gene is left open where the match is weak. Expanded clones get a size class; other rows say once, few or many, or leave the size out.

j_call clone_size d_call v_call cdr3_aa cdr3_nt
TRBJ2-1 many TRBD1 TRBV10-3 CAVGQGYNEQFF TGTGCGGTGGGACAGGGTTACAATGAGCAGTTCTTC
TRBJ2-5 medium-sized NA TRBV6-5 CASAGETQYF TGTGCCAGCGCGGGAGAGACCCAGTACTTC
TRBJ2-7 NA TRBD2 TRBV20-1 CSAIGTSGTGQYF TGCAGTGCTATCGGGACTAGCGGGACCGGGCAGTACTTC
TRBJ2-2 NA NA TRBV5-4 CASSLNPGLLNTGELFF TGTGCCAGCAGCTTAAATCCGGGACTCTTGAACACCGGGGAGCTGTTTTTT
TRBJ2-5 medium-sized NA TRBV7-2 CASSFNLRETQYF TGTGCCAGCAGCTTTAACCTCCGTGAGACCCAGTACTTC
TRBJ2-7 medium-sized NA TRBV7-9 CAIGGGESYEQYF TGTGCCATCGGAGGGGGAGAGTCCTACGAGCAGTACTTC
TRBJ1-6 NA NA TRBV30 CAWSTQDSSPLHF TGTGCCTGGAGTACCCAAGACAGTTCACCCCTCCACTTT
TRBJ2-7 medium-sized NA TRBV6-2/TRBV6-3 CASSGRGAEQYF TGTGCCAGCAGCGGACGGGGAGCCGAGCAGTACTTC
TRBJ1-2 medium-sized TRBD1 TRBV5-6 CASTLGQGYYGYTF TGTGCCAGCACTCTGGGACAGGGTTACTATGGCTACACCTTC
TRBJ2-5 medium-sized TRBD2 TRBV14 CASSQTGTSDLGAQYF TGTGCCAGCAGCCAAACCGGGACTAGCGACCTTGGGGCCCAGTACTTC
TRBJ1-1 once TRBD1 TRBV2 CASNGDRDMNTEAFF TGTGCCAGCAATGGGGACAGGGACATGAACACTGAAGCTTTCTTT
TRBJ1-2 medium-sized NA TRBV18 CASSPLPTGYGYTF TGTGCCAGCTCACCACTTCCAACAGGCTATGGCTACACCTTC
TRBJ1-2 once NA TRBV5-6 CASSLGGRTYGYTF TGTGCCAGCAGCTTGGGTGGCAGGACCTATGGCTACACCTTC
TRBJ1-1 NA NA TRBV5-1 CASSFTGRVMNTEAFF TGCGCCAGCAGTTTTACAGGACGGGTGATGAACACTGAAGCTTTCTTT
TRBJ2-3 NA TRBD1 TRBV6-2/TRBV6-3 CASRGQGATDTQYF TGTGCCAGCAGGGGACAGGGGGCCACAGATACGCAGTATTTT
TRBJ2-2 NA TRBD2 TRBV4-1 CASSQDPLAERTGELFF TGCGCCAGCAGCCAAGATCCACTAGCGGAGCGCACCGGGGAGCTGTTTTTT
TRBJ2-3 few TRBD1 TRBV29-1 CSARRGTGGTDTQYF TGCAGCGCCCGAAGGGGGACAGGGGGCACAGATACGCAGTATTTT
TRBJ2-7 NA TRBD2 TRBV10-3 CAISDSGLAGGPSYEQYF TGTGCCATCAGTGATTCTGGACTAGCGGGAGGTCCCTCCTACGAGCAGTACTTC
TRBJ1-5 many NA TRBV6-1 CASMGDSNQPQHF TGTGCCAGCATGGGGGATAGCAATCAGCCCCAGCATTTT
TRBJ1-4 many NA TRBV3-1 CASSPRGSDEKLFF TGTGCCAGCAGCCCGAGGGGGTCTGATGAAAAACTGTTTTTT
TRBJ2-5 medium-sized NA TRBV24-1 CATSDSGEKETQYF TGTGCCACCAGTGATTCAGGAGAAAAAGAGACCCAGTACTTC
TRBJ2-5 few NA TRBV28 CASSSQGTQYF TGTGCCAGCAGTTCCCAAGGGACCCAGTACTTC
TRBJ1-6 many NA TRBV7-9 CASSPLTGSNSPLHF TGTGCCAGCAGCCCCTTAACGGGGTCGAATTCACCCCTCCACTTT
TRBJ2-1 NA NA TRBV7-7 CASSRGAGRSNEQFF TGTGCTAGCAGCCGAGGGGCCGGGCGGTCAAATGAGCAGTTCTTC
TRBJ1-5 NA NA TRBV12-3/TRBV12-4 CASSRRTDNQPQHF TGTGCCAGCAGCCGTAGGACGGACAATCAGCCCCAGCATTTT
TRBJ1-6 medium-sized NA TRBV3-1 CASSQDLSNSPLHF TGTGCCAGCAGCCAAGATCTGTCTAATTCACCCCTCCACTTT